A selection of T cell receptor beta chains follows, all from one sample in a study of shared clonotypes between healthy human individuals. Clones were read by immunoSEQ multiplex PCR, and TCRdb kept only the in-frame ones, dropping some. The table records roughly 700,000 clones, approximately 74% of them present only once. The sequenced sample consisted of memory CD4+ T cells sorted from blood. Receptor source: a woman aged 25 to 39 in good health. The CDR3 runs from the conserved cysteine through the conserved F or W. The D gene is left open where the match is weak. Rows may omit the clone size; those that give it use once, few, many or a size class.

j_call	clone_size	v_call	d_call	cdr3_aa	cdr3_nt
TRBJ2-5	NA	TRBV19	NA	CASSPQGPLGETQYF	TGTGCCAGTAGTCCCCAGGGCCCGCTCGGGGAGACCCAGTACTTC
TRBJ2-3	many	TRBV5-1	NA	CASSDVAGFGADTQYF	TGCGCCAGCAGCGACGTGGCGGGTTTTGGGGCAGATACGCAGTATTTT
TRBJ1-5	NA	TRBV7-2	TRBD1	CASSRTGDKDQPQHF	TGTGCCAGCAGCCGGACAGGGGACAAGGATCAGCCCCAGCATTTT
TRBJ1-5	NA	TRBV21-1	NA	CASSIPLLTMAGPQHF	TGTGCCAGCAGCATACCCCTCCTTACCATGGCGGGGCCCCAGCATTTT
TRBJ2-3	once	TRBV14	NA	CASSQGGRAQYF	TGTGCCAGCAGCCAAGGAGGGCGCGCGCAGTATTTT
TRBJ1-5	NA	TRBV2	NA	CASSADRLSNQPQHF	TGTGCCAGCAGTGCTGACAGGCTAAGCAATCAGCCCCAGCATTTT
TRBJ1-1	NA	TRBV6-5	NA	CASTKDSLTEAFF	TGTGCCAGCACCAAGGATTCACTCACTGAAGCTTTCTTT
TRBJ1-5	NA	TRBV5-5	NA	CASSFQLGAANNQPQHF	TGTGCCAGCAGCTTCCAACTAGGGGCAGCCAACAATCAGCCCCAGCATTTT
TRBJ2-1	NA	TRBV5-4	TRBD1	CASSFGTGYNEQFF	TGTGCCAGCAGCTTTGGGACAGGGTACAATGAGCAGTTCTTC
TRBJ2-2	many	TRBV5-1	NA	CASSTGLRNTGELFF	TGCGCCAGCAGCACCGGACTAAGGAACACCGGGGAGCTGTTTTTT
TRBJ2-7	NA	TRBV7-2	TRBD2	CASSRLAEVGYEQYF	TGTGCCAGCAGCAGACTAGCGGAGGTTGGCTACGAGCAGTACTTC
TRBJ2-5	NA	TRBV6-1	NA	CASSGQGSGKGRETQYF	TGTGCCAGCAGTGGACAGGGGAGCGGGAAGGGAAGGGAGACCCAGTACTTC
TRBJ2-5	NA	TRBV27	NA	CASSKTRETQYF	TGTGCCAGCAGTAAGACTCGAGAGACCCAGTACTTC
TRBJ1-3	few	TRBV6-5	NA	CASSYGAPNSGNTIYF	TGTGCCAGCAGTTACGGGGCCCCGAACTCTGGAAACACCATATATTTT
TRBJ1-3	NA	TRBV7-9	NA	CASSTSGADIRNTIYF	TGTGCCAGCAGCACCTCGGGGGCGGACATTCGAAACACCATATATTTT
TRBJ2-2	many	TRBV6-5	NA	CASSYVGRGTGELFF	TGTGCCAGCAGTTACGTAGGGCGAGGGACCGGGGAGCTGTTTTTT
TRBJ1-5	NA	TRBV19	NA	CASSLPYSNQPQHF	TGTGCCAGCTCCCTACCCTATAGCAATCAGCCCCAGCATTTT
TRBJ1-3	NA	TRBV7-2	NA	CASSLVGGTLGNTIYF	TGTGCCAGCAGCTTAGTCGGGGGGACACTAGGAAACACCATATATTTT
TRBJ2-1	once	TRBV28	NA	CASSLFGPEVEYEQFF	TGTGCCAGCAGTTTATTTGGACCAGAAGTAGAGTATGAGCAGTTCTTC
TRBJ2-7	NA	TRBV6-1	TRBD2	CASRTSGSAYEQYF	TGTGCCAGCAGGACTAGCGGGAGTGCCTACGAGCAGTACTTC
TRBJ2-1	many	TRBV7-3	TRBD1	CASSLDRGSYNEQFF	TGTGCCAGCAGCCTGGACAGGGGGTCCTACAATGAGCAGTTCTTC
TRBJ1-2	NA	TRBV5-5	NA	CASSLQGMDYGYTF	TGTGCCAGCAGCTTGCAGGGAATGGACTATGGCTACACCTTC
TRBJ2-2	many	TRBV25-1	NA	CASSEPPGTRNTGELFF	TGTGCCAGCAGTGAACCTCCGGGGACAAGGAACACCGGGGAGCTGTTTTTT
TRBJ1-4	NA	TRBV6-1	TRBD1	CASSDRGNEKLFF	TGTGCCAGCAGTGACAGGGGGAATGAAAAACTGTTTTTT
TRBJ2-5	NA	TRBV29-1	NA	CSVYRAKTQETQYF	TGCAGCGTTTACCGAGCGAAGACACAAGAGACCCAGTACTTC
TRBJ1-1	once	TRBV18	NA	CASSPLEGGMVTEAFF	TGTGCCAGCTCGCCCCTTGAGGGGGGAATGGTGACTGAAGCTTTCTTT
TRBJ1-2	NA	TRBV25-1	NA	CASSDRASVGYTF	TGTGCCAGCAGTGACAGGGCGTCAGTTGGCTACACCTTC
TRBJ1-5	NA	TRBV2	NA	CASTTLGGQPQHF	TGTGCCAGCACTACACTCGGGGGTCAGCCCCAGCATTTT
TRBJ2-7	NA	TRBV5-5	TRBD1	CASSLGIVDRVYEQYF	TGTGCCAGCAGTTTGGGGATAGTGGACAGGGTCTACGAGCAGTACTTC
TRBJ2-3	NA	TRBV5-1	NA	CASSSGRVGDTQYF	TGCGCCAGCAGCTCCGGCAGGGTGGGGGATACGCAGTATTTT
TRBJ2-1	NA	TRBV27	TRBD2	CASSSLAGTSGTNEQFF	TGTGCCAGCAGTTCCCTCGCCGGGACTAGCGGGACCAATGAGCAGTTCTTC
TRBJ2-2	NA	TRBV11-3	TRBD2	CASSPTSGSPGELFF	TGTGCCAGCAGCCCTACTAGCGGGAGCCCCGGGGAGCTGTTTTTT
TRBJ1-6	few	TRBV7-2	NA	CASSLVFGNNSPLHF	TGTGCCAGCAGCTTAGTTTTTGGGAATAATTCACCCCTCCACTTT
TRBJ2-6	NA	TRBV5-4	NA	CASSLNRHSGANVLTF	TGTGCCAGCAGCTTGAATCGACACTCTGGGGCCAACGTCCTGACTTTC